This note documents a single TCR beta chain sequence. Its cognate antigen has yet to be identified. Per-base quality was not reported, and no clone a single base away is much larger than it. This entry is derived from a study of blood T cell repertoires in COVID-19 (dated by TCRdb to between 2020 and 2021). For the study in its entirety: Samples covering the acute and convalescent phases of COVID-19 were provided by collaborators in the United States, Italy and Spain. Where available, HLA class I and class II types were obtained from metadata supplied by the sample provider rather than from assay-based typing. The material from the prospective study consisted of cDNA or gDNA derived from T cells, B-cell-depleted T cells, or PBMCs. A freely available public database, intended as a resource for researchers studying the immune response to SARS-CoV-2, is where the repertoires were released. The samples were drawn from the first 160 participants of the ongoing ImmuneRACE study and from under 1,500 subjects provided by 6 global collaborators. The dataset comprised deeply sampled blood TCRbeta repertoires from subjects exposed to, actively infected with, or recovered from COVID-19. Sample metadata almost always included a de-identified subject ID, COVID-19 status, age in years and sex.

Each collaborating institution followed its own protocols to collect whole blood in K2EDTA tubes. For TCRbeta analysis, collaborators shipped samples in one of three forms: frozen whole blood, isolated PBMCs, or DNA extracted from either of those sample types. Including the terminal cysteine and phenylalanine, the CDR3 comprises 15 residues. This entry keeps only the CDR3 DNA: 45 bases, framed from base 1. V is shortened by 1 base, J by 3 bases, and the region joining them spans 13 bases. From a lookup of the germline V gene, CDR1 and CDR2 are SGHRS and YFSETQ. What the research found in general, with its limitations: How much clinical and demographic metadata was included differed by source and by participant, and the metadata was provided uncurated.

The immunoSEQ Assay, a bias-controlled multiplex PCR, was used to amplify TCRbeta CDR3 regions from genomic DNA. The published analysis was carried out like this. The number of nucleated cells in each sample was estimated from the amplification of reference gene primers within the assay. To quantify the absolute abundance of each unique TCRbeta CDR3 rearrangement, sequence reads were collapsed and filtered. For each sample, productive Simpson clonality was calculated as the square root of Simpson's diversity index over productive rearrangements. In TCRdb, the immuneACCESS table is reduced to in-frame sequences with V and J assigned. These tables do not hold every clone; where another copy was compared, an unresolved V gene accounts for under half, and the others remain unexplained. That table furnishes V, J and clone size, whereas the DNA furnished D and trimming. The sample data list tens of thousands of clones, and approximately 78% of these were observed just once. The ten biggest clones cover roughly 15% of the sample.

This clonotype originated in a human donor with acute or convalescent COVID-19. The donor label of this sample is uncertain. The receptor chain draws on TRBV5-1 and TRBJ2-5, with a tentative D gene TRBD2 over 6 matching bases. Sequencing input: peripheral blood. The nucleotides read TGCGCCAGCAGCTTGATGCGGGGTACCGAAGAGACCCAGTACTTC. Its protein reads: CASSLMRGTEETQYF.